Listed here are 3 T cell receptor beta chains from one sample, sequenced in a study of blood T cell repertoires in COVID-19. TCRdb's table, derived via immunoSEQ multiplex PCR, lists solely in-frame clones and lacks some. The sample shows fewer than 500,000 clones, roughly nine tenths of them seen only once. The sequenced sample consisted of PBMCs or T cells enriched from blood (not recorded which). The receptors come from a young woman who had recovered from COVID-19.

V gene TRBV5-1 combines with J gene TRBJ1-5; D remains ambiguous. The germline V gene has CDR1 SGHRS and CDR2 YFSETQ. V lost 0 bases and J 6 bases, leaving 13 bases between the germline ends. The CDR3 sequence is 15 residues long. CDR3 loop: CASSLGVEFGQPQHF. The CDR3 DNA reads TGCGCCAGCAGCTTGGGAGTGGAGTTTGGTCAGCCCCAGCATTTT.

The chain has TRBV19 and TRBJ1-5; D possibly corresponds to TRBD1 (5 bases). CDR3 length: 15 amino acids. CDR1 is LNHDA and CDR2 is SQIVND in the germline V gene (reference sequence). V was shortened by 6 bases and J by 1 base, with 13 bases between the two germline ends. The CDR3 bases are TGTGCCAGTAGCACTCAGGGTCGCAGCAATCAGCCCCAGCATTTT. Translating it yields CASSTQGRSNQPQHF.

The gene calls are TRBV14 and TRBJ2-5; TRBD2 matches at 10 bases. The J segment lost 5 bases and the V segment lost 0 bases, leaving 9 bases of the junction unmatched. The germline V gene encodes CDR1 SGHDN and CDR2 FVKESK. CDR3 size: 17 residues. CDR3 in amino acids: CASSQDSQRGGRETQYF. CDR3 in DNA: TGTGCCAGCAGCCAAGATTCACAGCGGGGGGGCCGGGAGACCCAGTACTTC. The entire variable domain, with the rest obtained from reference TRBV14 and TRBJ2-5, is as follows: EAGVTQFPSHSVIEKGQTVTLRCDPISGHDNLYWYRRVMGKEIKFLLHFVKESKQDESGMPNNRFLAERTGGTYSTLKVQPAELEDSGVYFCASSQDSQRGGRETQYFGPGTRLLVL.